A selection of T cell receptor beta chains follows, all from one sample in a study of CXCR3-negative and CXCR3-positive naive CD8 T cells. TCRdb reprocessed the 5' RACE reads and reports one entry per CDR3 protein, with no DNA. Here the sample table reports about 63,000 distinct CDR3 sequences. The sequencing input was naive CXCR3+ CD8+ T cells from blood. Receptors were obtained from a human donor in good health. Some clones in this sample may be carry-over from other donors' samples. CDR3s include the opening cysteine and the closing phenylalanine or tryptophan. Size tells how often a clone was seen (once, few, many) or the class of an expanded clone, and some rows leave it out.

v_call: TRBV23-1; clone_size: NA; j_call: TRBJ2-1; cdr3_aa: CASSQPDVYNEQFF
v_call: TRBV4-1; clone_size: NA; j_call: TRBJ2-6; cdr3_aa: CASTSEGGYLEPLSGANVLTF
v_call: TRBV20-1; clone_size: medium-sized; j_call: TRBJ1-3; cdr3_aa: CSARDRGADGNTIYF
v_call: TRBV15; clone_size: NA; j_call: TRBJ2-1; cdr3_aa: CATSSPSGTGGLLEQFF
v_call: TRBV29-1; clone_size: NA; j_call: TRBJ2-1; cdr3_aa: CSRLDSYNEQFF
v_call: TRBV30; clone_size: NA; j_call: TRBJ2-7; cdr3_aa: CAWSVQWGYEQYF
v_call: TRBV20-1; clone_size: NA; j_call: TRBJ2-2; cdr3_aa: CSARDGGGDTGELFF
v_call: TRBV29-1; clone_size: NA; j_call: TRBJ2-2; cdr3_aa: CSADTKNTGELFF
v_call: TRBV29-1; clone_size: NA; j_call: TRBJ2-7; cdr3_aa: CSVEGARDTTYEQYF
v_call: TRBV29-1; clone_size: NA; j_call: TRBJ2-1; cdr3_aa: CSAQGQFNYNEQFF
v_call: TRBV7-9; clone_size: NA; j_call: TRBJ2-5; cdr3_aa: CASSWGLAGGVETQYF
v_call: TRBV29-1; clone_size: NA; j_call: TRBJ2-7; cdr3_aa: CSVEDPETGGPYEQYF
v_call: TRBV2; clone_size: NA; j_call: TRBJ1-1; cdr3_aa: CASSVGTGVAAFF
v_call: TRBV2; clone_size: NA; j_call: TRBJ1-5; cdr3_aa: CASLKSRESNQPQHF
v_call: TRBV6-5; clone_size: NA; j_call: TRBJ2-7; cdr3_aa: CASSPLTGHFYEQYF
v_call: TRBV5-6; clone_size: NA; j_call: TRBJ2-1; cdr3_aa: CASSSRDRSHNEQFF
v_call: TRBV5-1; clone_size: NA; j_call: TRBJ1-1; cdr3_aa: CASSSPGNTEAFF
v_call: TRBV6-5; clone_size: NA; j_call: TRBJ1-4; cdr3_aa: CASSYSRTGASEKLFF
v_call: TRBV28; clone_size: NA; j_call: TRBJ2-1; cdr3_aa: CASGGRPNNEQFF
v_call: TRBV19; clone_size: NA; j_call: TRBJ2-6; cdr3_aa: CASSRDSSSGANVLTF
v_call: TRBV20-1; clone_size: NA; j_call: TRBJ2-3; cdr3_aa: CSARERGSSTDTQYF
v_call: TRBV29-1; clone_size: NA; j_call: TRBJ1-1; cdr3_aa: CSVVGGGMNTEAFF
v_call: TRBV25-1; clone_size: NA; j_call: TRBJ2-5; cdr3_aa: CASSDRFPVRETQYF
v_call: TRBV7-3; clone_size: NA; j_call: TRBJ2-7; cdr3_aa: CASSLIGSGGEQYF
v_call: TRBV9; clone_size: NA; j_call: TRBJ2-7; cdr3_aa: CASSERGAEAYEQYF
v_call: TRBV6-2/TRBV6-3; clone_size: NA; j_call: TRBJ2-3; cdr3_aa: CASSATSGGADTQYF
v_call: TRBV7-8; clone_size: NA; j_call: TRBJ1-1; cdr3_aa: CASSLARGSNTEAFF
v_call: TRBV7-6; clone_size: NA; j_call: TRBJ2-7; cdr3_aa: CASSATGGGSYEQYF
v_call: TRBV7-9; clone_size: NA; j_call: TRBJ2-1; cdr3_aa: CASSLLWDRGHNEQFF
v_call: TRBV21-1; clone_size: NA; j_call: TRBJ2-7; cdr3_aa: CASSKFKTGNHEQYF
v_call: TRBV6-2/TRBV6-3; clone_size: NA; j_call: TRBJ2-1; cdr3_aa: CASSVTSFRDGNYNEQFF
v_call: TRBV7-9; clone_size: NA; j_call: TRBJ2-5; cdr3_aa: CASTSTGVAETQYF
v_call: TRBV29-1; clone_size: NA; j_call: TRBJ2-3; cdr3_aa: CSVVGLAATFTDTQYF
v_call: TRBV4-1; clone_size: NA; j_call: TRBJ2-5; cdr3_aa: CASSQVTGRWRETQYF
v_call: TRBV28; clone_size: NA; j_call: TRBJ1-4; cdr3_aa: CASSLGTANEKLFF
v_call: TRBV29-1; clone_size: NA; j_call: TRBJ2-7; cdr3_aa: CSVGTGGFEQYF
v_call: TRBV3-1; clone_size: NA; j_call: TRBJ2-7; cdr3_aa: CASSFGAYEQYF
v_call: TRBV10-3; clone_size: NA; j_call: TRBJ2-7; cdr3_aa: CAISESTNTAYEQYF
v_call: TRBV29-1; clone_size: NA; j_call: TRBJ2-7; cdr3_aa: CSVEVVGAYEQYF
v_call: TRBV4-3; clone_size: NA; j_call: TRBJ1-1; cdr3_aa: CASSQDSERLEAFF
v_call: TRBV29-1; clone_size: NA; j_call: TRBJ2-2; cdr3_aa: CSVEGGSLNTGELFF
v_call: TRBV6-5; clone_size: NA; j_call: TRBJ2-1; cdr3_aa: CASSPDASSYNEQFF
v_call: TRBV7-8; clone_size: NA; j_call: TRBJ2-5; cdr3_aa: CASSSFVLAGGTHQETQYF